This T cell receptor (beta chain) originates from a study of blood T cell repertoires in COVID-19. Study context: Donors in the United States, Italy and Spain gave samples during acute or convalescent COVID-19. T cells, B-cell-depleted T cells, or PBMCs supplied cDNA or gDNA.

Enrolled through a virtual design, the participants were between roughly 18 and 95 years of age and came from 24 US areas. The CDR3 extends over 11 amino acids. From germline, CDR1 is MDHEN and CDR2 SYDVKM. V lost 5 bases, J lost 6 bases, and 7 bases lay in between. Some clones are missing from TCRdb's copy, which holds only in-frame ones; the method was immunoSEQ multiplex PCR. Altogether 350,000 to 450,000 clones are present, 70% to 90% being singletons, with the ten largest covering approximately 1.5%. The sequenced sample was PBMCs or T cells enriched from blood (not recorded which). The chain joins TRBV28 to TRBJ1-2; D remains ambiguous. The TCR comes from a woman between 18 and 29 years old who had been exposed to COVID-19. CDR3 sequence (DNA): TGTGCCAGCAGTCCCCCTGATGGCTACACCTTC. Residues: CASSPPDGYTF.